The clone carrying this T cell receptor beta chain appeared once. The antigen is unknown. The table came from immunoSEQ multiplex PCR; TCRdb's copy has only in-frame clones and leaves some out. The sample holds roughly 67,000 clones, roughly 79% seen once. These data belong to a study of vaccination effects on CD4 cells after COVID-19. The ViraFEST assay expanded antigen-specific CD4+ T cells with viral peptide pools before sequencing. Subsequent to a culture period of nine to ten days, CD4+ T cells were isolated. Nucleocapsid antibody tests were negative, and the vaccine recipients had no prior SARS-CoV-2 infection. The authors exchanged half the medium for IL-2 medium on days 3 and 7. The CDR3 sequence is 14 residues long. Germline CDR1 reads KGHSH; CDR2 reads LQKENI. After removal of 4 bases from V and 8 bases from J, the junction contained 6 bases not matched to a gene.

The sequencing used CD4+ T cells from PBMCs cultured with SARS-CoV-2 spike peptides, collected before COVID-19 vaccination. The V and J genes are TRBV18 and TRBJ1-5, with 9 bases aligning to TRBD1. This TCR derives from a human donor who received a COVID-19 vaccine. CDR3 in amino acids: CASSRGTGLEPQHF. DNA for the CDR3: TGTGCCAGCTCACGGGGGACAGGGTTAGAGCCCCAGCATTTT.